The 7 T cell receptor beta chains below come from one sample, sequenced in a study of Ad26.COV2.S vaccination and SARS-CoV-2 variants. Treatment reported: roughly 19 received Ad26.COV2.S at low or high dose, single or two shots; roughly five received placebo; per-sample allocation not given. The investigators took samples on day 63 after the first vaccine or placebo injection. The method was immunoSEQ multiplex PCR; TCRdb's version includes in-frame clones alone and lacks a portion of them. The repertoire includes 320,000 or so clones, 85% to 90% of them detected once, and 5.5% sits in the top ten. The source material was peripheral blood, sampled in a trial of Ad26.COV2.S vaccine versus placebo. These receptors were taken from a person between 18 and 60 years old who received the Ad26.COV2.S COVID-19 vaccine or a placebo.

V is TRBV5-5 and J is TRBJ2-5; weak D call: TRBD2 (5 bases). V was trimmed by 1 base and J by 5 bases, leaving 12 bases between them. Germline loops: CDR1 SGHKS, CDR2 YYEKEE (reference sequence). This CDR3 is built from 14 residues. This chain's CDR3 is CASSLNRGSETQYF. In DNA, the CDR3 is TGTGCCAGCAGCTTGAACAGAGGGTCGGAGACCCAGTACTTC.

The CDR3 sequence is CASSIWAAFSSGNTIYF. For the CDR3, the DNA is TGTGCCAGTAGTATCTGGGCAGCTTTCTCCTCTGGAAACACCATATATTTT. This rearrangement joins TRBV19 to TRBJ1-3; unclear D gene. The CDR3 consists of 17 residues. CDR1 and CDR2 from the germline V gene are LNHDA and SQIVND (reference sequence). V lost 3 bases and J 0 bases, leaving 15 bases between the germline ends.

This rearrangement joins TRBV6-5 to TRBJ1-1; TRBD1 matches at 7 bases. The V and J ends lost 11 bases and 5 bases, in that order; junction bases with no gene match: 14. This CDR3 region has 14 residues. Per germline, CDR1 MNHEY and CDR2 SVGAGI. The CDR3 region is CAARSRTGGTEAFF. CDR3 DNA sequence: TGTGCCGCCCGTTCGAGGACAGGAGGGACTGAAGCTTTCTTT.

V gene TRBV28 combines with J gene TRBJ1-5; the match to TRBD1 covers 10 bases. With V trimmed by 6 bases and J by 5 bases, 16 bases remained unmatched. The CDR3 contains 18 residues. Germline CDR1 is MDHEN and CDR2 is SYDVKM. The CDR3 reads CASSWDRGGSSVHQPQHF. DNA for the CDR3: TGTGCCAGCAGCTGGGACAGGGGAGGGTCATCGGTCCATCAGCCCCAGCATTTT.

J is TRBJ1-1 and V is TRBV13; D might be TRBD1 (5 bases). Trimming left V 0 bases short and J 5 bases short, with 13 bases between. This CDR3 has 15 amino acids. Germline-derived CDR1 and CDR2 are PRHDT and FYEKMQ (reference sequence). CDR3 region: CASSLGRRAGTEAFF. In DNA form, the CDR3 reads TGTGCCAGCAGCTTAGGGCGCAGGGCTGGTACTGAAGCTTTCTTT.

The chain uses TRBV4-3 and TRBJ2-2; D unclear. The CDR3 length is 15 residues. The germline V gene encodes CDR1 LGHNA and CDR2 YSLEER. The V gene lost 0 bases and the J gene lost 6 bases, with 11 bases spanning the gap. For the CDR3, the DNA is TGCGCCAGCAGCCAAGATCAAGCAAACGCCGGGGAGCTGTTTTTT. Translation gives CASSQDQANAGELFF.

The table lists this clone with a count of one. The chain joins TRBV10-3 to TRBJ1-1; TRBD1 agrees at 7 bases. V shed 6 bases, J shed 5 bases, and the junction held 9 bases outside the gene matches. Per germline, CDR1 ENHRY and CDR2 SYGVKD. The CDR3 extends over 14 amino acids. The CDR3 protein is CAISGQAGGTEAFF. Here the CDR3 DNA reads TGTGCCATCAGCGGACAGGCTGGGGGGACTGAAGCTTTCTTT.